The present TCR beta chain was sequenced within a study of T cells in localized non-small cell lung cancer. Study-wide results and caveats: Because sequencing included only one region (of the tumor), heterogeneity remains possible. Increased T cell density in blood showed an association with longer overall survival. Appearing in adjacent lung were a median about 60 of the top 100 tumor clones.

Per germline, CDR1 SEHNR and CDR2 FQNEAQ (reference sequence). The CDR3 totals 13 residues. Trimming stripped 5 bases from V and 5 bases from J, with 10 bases between. Generated by immunoSEQ multiplex PCR, the TCRdb table keeps only in-frame clones and is missing some. The data hold about 34,000 clones, with 85% to 90% observed a single time. A remark on this clone: Its antigen is undetermined.

The V and J genes are TRBV7-9 and TRBJ1-5; D ambiguous. The material sequenced was peripheral blood, taken before any cancer treatment. This clonotype originated in a woman aged 40-69 years with stage I lung adenocarcinoma. CDR3 in amino acids: CASSPGVHQPQHF. The CDR3 DNA follows: TGTGCCAGCAGCCCTGGGGTCCATCAGCCCCAGCATTTT.